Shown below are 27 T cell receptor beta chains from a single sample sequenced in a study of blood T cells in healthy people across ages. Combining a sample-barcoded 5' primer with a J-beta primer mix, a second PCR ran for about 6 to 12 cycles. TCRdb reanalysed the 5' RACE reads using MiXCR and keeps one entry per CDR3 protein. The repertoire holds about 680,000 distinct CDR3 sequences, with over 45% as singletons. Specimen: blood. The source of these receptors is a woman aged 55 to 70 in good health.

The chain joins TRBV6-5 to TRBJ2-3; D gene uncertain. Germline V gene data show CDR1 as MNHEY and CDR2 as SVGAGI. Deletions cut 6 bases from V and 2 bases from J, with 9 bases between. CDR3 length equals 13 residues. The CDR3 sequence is CASSPYITDTQYF. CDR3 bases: TGTGCCAGCAGCCCCTACATCACAGATACGCAGTATTTT.

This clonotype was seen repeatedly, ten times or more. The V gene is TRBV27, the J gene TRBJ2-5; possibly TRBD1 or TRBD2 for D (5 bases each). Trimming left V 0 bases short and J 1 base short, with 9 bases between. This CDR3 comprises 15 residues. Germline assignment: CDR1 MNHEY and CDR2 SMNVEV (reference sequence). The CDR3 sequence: CASSLSGDGQETQYF. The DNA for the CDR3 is TGTGCCAGCAGTTTATCGGGGGACGGCCAAGAGACCCAGTACTTC.

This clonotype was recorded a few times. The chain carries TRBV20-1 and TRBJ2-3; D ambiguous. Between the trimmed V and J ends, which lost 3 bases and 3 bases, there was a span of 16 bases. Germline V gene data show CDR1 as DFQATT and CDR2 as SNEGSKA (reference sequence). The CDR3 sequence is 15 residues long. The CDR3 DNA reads TGCAGTGCTAGGCAACTACGAACCATGACAGATACGCAGTATTTT. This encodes CSARQLRTMTDTQYF.

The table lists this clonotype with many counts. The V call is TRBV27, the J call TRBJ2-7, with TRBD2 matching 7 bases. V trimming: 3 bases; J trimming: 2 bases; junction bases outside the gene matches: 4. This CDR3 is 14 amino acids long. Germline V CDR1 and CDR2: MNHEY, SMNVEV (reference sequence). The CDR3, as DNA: TGTGCCAGCAGTTTCCTAGCGGCTCCCTACGAGCAGTACTTC. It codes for CASSFLAAPYEQYF.

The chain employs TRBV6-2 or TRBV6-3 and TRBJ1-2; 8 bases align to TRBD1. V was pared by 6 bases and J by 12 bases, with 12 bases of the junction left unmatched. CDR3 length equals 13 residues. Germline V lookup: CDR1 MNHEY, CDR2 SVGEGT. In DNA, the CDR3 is TGTGCCAGCAGACCTCGGACAGGGTCGGATGACACCTTC. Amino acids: CASRPRTGSDDTF.

The DNA for the CDR3 is TGTGCCAGCAGCTTAGCTGTGGGGGGAGCCAAAAACATTCAGTACTTC. It yields the protein CASSLAVGGAKNIQYF. The chain uses TRBV7-8 and TRBJ2-4, with D perhaps matching TRBD2 (6 bases). The CDR3 is made up of 16 amino acids. Trimming took 0 bases from V and 0 from J, leaving 9 bases between them. Germline values: CDR1 SGHVS, CDR2 FQNEAQ.

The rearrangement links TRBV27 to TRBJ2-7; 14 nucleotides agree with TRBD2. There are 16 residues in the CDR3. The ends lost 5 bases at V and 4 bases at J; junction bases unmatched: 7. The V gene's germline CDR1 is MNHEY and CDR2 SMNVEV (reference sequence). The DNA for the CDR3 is TGTGCCAGCAGTCTAAAAAGACTAGCGGGAGGGTACGAGCAGTACTTC. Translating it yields CASSLKRLAGGYEQYF.

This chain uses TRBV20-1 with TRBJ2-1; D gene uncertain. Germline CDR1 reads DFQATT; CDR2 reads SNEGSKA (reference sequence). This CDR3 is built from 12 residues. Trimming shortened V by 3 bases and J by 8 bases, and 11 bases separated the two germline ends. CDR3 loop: CSASGPYDEQFF. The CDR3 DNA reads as TGCAGTGCTAGCGGACCTTACGATGAGCAGTTCTTC.

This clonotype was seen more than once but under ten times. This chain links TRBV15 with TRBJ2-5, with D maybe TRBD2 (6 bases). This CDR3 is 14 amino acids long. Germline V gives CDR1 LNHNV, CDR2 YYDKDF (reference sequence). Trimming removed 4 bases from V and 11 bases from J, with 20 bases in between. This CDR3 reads CATSKGLTGYEQYF. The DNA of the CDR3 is TGTGCCACCAGCAAGGGACTTACGGGGTATGAGCAGTACTTC. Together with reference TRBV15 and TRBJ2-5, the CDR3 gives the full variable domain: DAMVIQNPRYQVTQFGKPVTLSCSQTLNHNVMYWYQQKSSQAPKLLFHYYDKDFNNEADTPDNFQSRRPNTSFCFLDIRSPGLGDTAMYLCATSKGLTGYEQYFGPGTRLLVL.

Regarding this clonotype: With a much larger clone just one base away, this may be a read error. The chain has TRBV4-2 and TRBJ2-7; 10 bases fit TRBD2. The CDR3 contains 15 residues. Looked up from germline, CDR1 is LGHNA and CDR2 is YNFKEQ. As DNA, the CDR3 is TGTGCCAGCAGCCAAGGACTAGCGGGCTCCTACGAGCAGTCCTTC. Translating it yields CASSQGLAGSYEQSF.

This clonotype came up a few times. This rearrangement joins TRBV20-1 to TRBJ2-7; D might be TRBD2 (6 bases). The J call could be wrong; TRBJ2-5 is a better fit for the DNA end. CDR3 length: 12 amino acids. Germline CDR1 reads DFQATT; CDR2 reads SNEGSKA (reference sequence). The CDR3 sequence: CSASSFGGTQYF. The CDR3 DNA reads TGCAGTGCTAGCTCATTCGGGGGGACCCAGTACTTC.

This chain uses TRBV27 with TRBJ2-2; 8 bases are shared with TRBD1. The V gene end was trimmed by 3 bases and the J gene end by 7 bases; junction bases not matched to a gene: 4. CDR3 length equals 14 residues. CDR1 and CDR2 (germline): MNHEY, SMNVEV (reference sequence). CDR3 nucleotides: TGTGCCAGCAGTTTCCAGGGGGCGTTCGGGGAGCTGTTTTTT. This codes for CASSFQGAFGELFF.

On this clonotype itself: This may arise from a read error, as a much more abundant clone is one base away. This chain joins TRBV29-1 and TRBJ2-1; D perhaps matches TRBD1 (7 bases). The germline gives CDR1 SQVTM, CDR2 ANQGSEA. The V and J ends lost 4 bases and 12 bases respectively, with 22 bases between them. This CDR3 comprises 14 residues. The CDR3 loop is CSVGGQWNQGGQFF. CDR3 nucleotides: TGCAGCGTTGGGGGACAGTGGAACCAGGGGGGGCAGTTCTTC.

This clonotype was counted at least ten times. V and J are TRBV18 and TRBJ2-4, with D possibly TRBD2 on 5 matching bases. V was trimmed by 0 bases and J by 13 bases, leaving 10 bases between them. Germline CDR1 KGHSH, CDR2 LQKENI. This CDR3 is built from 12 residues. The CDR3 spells CASSPPIGEQYF. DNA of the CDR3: TGTGCCAGCTCACCACCGATCGGGGAGCAGTACTTC.

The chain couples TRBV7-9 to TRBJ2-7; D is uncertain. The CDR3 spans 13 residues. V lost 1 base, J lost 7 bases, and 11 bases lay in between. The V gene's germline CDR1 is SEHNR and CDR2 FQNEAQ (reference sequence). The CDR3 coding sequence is TGTGCCAGCAGCTTAGAAGCCGGCAATGAGCAGTACTTC. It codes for CASSLEAGNEQYF.

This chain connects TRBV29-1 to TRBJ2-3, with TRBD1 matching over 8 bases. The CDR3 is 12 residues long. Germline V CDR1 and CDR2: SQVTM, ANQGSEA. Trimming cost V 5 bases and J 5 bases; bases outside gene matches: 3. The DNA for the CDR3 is TGCAGCGTTTTCGGACAGGGAGATACGCAGTATTTT. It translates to CSVFGQGDTQYF.

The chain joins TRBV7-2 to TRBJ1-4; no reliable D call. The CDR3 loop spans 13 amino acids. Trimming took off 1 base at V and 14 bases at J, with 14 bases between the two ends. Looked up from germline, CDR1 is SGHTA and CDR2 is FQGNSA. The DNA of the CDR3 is TGTGCCAGCAGCTTAGAGCGCGGCAGTTCCCTGTTTTTT. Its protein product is CASSLERGSSLFF.

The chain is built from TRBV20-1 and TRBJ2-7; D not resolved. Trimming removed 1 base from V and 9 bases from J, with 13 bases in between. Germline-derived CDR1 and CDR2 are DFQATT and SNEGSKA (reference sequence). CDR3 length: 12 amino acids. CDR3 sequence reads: CSARGLVRGQYF. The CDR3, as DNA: TGCAGTGCTAGAGGTCTAGTCCGCGGGCAGTACTTC.

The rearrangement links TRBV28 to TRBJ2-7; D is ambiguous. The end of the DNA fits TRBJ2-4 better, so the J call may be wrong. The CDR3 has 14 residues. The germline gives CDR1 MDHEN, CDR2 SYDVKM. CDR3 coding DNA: TGTGCCAGCAGTTATTTTAACAGCCCCAACATTCAGTACTTC. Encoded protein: CASSYFNSPNIQYF.

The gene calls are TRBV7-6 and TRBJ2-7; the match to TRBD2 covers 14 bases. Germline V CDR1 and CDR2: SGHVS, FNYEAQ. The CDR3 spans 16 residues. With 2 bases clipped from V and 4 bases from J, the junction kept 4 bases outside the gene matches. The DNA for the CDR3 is TGTGCCAGCAGCTTACCCGGACTAGCGGGAGGATACGAGCAGTACTTC. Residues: CASSLPGLAGGYEQYF.

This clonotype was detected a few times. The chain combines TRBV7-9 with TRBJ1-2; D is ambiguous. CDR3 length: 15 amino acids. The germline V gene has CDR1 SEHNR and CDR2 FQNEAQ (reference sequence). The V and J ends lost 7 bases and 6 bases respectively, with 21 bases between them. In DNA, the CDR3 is TGTGCCAGCACCCCGCTGGGCCGGGATGGAGATGGCTACACCTTC. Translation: CASTPLGRDGDGYTF.

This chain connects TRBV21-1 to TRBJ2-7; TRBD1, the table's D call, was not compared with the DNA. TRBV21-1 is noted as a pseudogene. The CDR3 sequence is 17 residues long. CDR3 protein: CASSKDCGPGECYEQYF. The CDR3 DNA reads TGTGCCAGCAGCAAAGATTGCGGCCCAGGGGAATGCTACGAGCAGTACTTC.

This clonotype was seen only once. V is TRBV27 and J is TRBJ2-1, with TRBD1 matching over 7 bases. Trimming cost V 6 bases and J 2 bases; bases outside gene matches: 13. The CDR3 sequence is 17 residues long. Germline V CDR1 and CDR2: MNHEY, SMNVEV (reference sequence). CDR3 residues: CASSFPTSGGTYNEQFF. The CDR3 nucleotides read TGTGCCAGCAGCTTCCCTACTTCAGGGGGAACCTACAATGAGCAGTTCTTC.

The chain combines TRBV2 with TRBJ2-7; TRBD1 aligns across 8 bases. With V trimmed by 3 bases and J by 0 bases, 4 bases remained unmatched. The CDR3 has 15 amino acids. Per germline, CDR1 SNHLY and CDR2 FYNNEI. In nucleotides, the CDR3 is TGTGCCAGCAGTGATGCGGGACAGGCCTCCTACGAGCAGTACTTC. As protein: CASSDAGQASYEQYF.

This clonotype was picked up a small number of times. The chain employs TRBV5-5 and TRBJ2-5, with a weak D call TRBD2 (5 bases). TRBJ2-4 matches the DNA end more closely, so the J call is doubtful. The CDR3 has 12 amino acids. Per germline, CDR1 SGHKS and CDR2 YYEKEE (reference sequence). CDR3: CASRATEGIQYF. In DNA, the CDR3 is TGTGCCAGCAGAGCCACCGAGGGCATTCAGTACTTC.

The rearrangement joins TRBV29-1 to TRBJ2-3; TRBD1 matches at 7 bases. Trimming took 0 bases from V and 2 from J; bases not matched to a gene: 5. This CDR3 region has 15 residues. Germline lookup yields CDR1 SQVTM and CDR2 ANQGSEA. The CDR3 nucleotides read TGCAGCGTTGAAGATAGAGGGGGCCCCACAGATACGCAGTATTTT. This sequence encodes CSVEDRGGPTDTQYF.

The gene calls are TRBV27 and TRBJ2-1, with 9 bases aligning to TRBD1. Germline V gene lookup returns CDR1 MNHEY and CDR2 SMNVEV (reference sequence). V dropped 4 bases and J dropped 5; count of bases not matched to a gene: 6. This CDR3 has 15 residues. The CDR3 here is CASSSPGQGDNEQFF. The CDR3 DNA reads TGTGCCAGCAGTTCTCCGGGACAGGGTGACAATGAGCAGTTCTTC.